The TCR beta chain described here comes from a study of patients and donors after allogeneic stem cell transplantation. TCRdb independently ran MiXCR on the RT-PCR reads; one entry per CDR3 protein. Of about 57,000 distinct CDR3 sequences in the sample, about an eighth were seen once. The sequenced sample was blood, either unsorted or a sorted T cell fraction (not recorded which). The clonotype comes from a human donor who was either an allogeneic HSCT recipient or a stem cell or donor lymphocyte infusion donor (not recorded which). It is not recorded whose cells these are; they may come from a transplant donor.

The CDR3 DNA is TGTGCCAGCAGCTTCCGAAAGGCCTTGGTGGAGACCCAGTACTTC. It codes for CASSFRKALVETQYF. This rearrangement joins TRBV7-9 to TRBJ2-5; D remains unclear. Germline CDR1 SEHNR, CDR2 FQNEAQ (reference sequence). Trimming took 3 bases from V and 5 from J, leaving 16 bases between them. The CDR3 totals 15 residues.